The 27 T cell receptor beta chains below come from one sample, sequenced in a study of radiation and T cells in renal cell carcinoma (dated by TCRdb to 2018 to 2021). Sample time point, as interpreted from the label and publication: blood 4 weeks post-SBRT, at nephrectomy. The treatment or condition label of this sample denotes: 15 Gy SBRT to primary tumor, nephrectomy 4 weeks later. Libraries were constructed by the immunoSEQ multiplex PCR assay. TCRdb stores this immuneACCESS table with in-frame sequences only. Part of the clones is absent; in the studies checked, under half of the shortfall reflects unresolved V genes, and no reason is known for the rest. Recorded for this sample are 130,000 to 150,000 clones; 80% to 90% of them occurred a single time. The ten biggest clones cover around 17% of the sample. Sequenced material: blood, taken from a patient whose treatment included radiotherapy and nephrectomy. The receptors come from a woman between 50 and 59 years old with renal cell carcinoma.

The CDR3 spells CASSLDSGLNTEAFF. The CDR3 nucleotides read TGCGCCAGCAGCTTGGATTCCGGGCTGAACACTGAAGCTTTCTTT. V and J are TRBV5-1 and TRBJ1-1; unclear D gene. Deletions cut 0 bases from V and 0 bases from J, with 9 bases between. In germline, CDR1 is SGHRS, CDR2 YFSETQ. The CDR3 totals 15 residues.

The chain combines TRBV27 with TRBJ2-7, with a possible D match to TRBD2 (6 bases). The V and J ends lost 3 bases and 2 bases respectively, with 17 bases between them. This CDR3 is 16 amino acids long. Germline-derived CDR1 and CDR2 are MNHEY and SMNVEV (reference sequence). The chain's CDR3 is CASSLSSGGRPYEQYF. The CDR3 DNA reads as TGTGCCAGCAGTTTGTCGAGTGGGGGGAGGCCCTACGAGCAGTACTTC.

The CDR3 coding sequence is TGTGCCAGCAGTTTCCTTCCAGGGATCTACAATGAGCAGTTCTTC. It encodes CASSFLPGIYNEQFF. The chain uses TRBV28 and TRBJ2-1; weak D call: TRBD1 (5 bases). The CDR3 consists of 15 residues. Trimming took 3 bases from V and 3 from J, leaving 12 bases between them. CDR1 is MDHEN, CDR2 SYDVKM, per germline.

The chain combines TRBV28 with TRBJ1-2; D is possibly TRBD1 (6 bases). Trimming removed 3 bases from V and 8 bases from J, with 16 bases in between. Germline-derived CDR1 and CDR2 are MDHEN and SYDVKM. The CDR3 runs 14 residues. The CDR3 region has the DNA TGTGCCAGCAGTTTCGCCAGGGGTTTAGGGGGCTACACCTTC. Amino acids: CASSFARGLGGYTF.

Only a few counts were recorded for this clone. The chain combines TRBV5-1 with TRBJ1-5; D may be TRBD1 (5 bases). The V gene lost 2 bases and the J gene lost 1 base, with 10 bases spanning the gap. From germline, CDR1 is SGHRS and CDR2 YFSETQ. The CDR3 is 15 amino acids. The DNA for the CDR3 is TGCGCCAGCAGCTTTGGAGGGGTGAGCAATCAGCCCCAGCATTTT. As protein: CASSFGGVSNQPQHF.

The chain is built from TRBV7-2 and TRBJ2-7, with 7 bases fitting TRBD2. This CDR3 has 18 amino acids. Germline CDR1 is SGHTA and CDR2 is FQGNSA. The ends lost 5 bases at V and 4 bases at J; junction bases unmatched: 20. Here the CDR3 reads CASSPRASGAGGGYEQYF. Written as DNA, the CDR3 is TGTGCCAGCAGCCCCAGGGCAAGCGGGGCGGGCGGGGGATACGAGCAGTACTTC.

The chain combines TRBV4-3 with TRBJ2-1, with 11 bases that match TRBD2. Germline loops: CDR1 LGHNA, CDR2 YSLEER. The CDR3 has 16 residues. Trimming took 4 bases from V and 5 from J; bases not matched to a gene: 7. Here the CDR3 DNA reads TGCGCCAGCAGCCGCCGAGGGACTAGCGGAAACAATGAGCAGTTCTTC. Its translation: CASSRRGTSGNNEQFF.

The chain links TRBV28 to TRBJ2-3; tentatively, D is TRBD2 (6 bases). Trimming pared 5 bases from V and 2 bases from J, leaving 11 bases between. Per germline, CDR1 MDHEN and CDR2 SYDVKM. The CDR3 length is 14 residues. The DNA for the CDR3 is TGTGCCAGCAGTAAAAGCGGGTTCACAGATACGCAGTATTTT. It specifies CASSKSGFTDTQYF.

V and J are TRBV6-1 and TRBJ2-5, with 10 bases aligning to TRBD2. V lost 5 bases, J lost 1 base, and 1 base stayed unmatched. Germline V gene data show CDR1 as MNHNS and CDR2 as SASEGT. The length of the CDR3 is 14 residues. This CDR3 reads CASSRTSGQETQYF. The DNA for the CDR3 is TGTGCCAGCAGTCGGACTAGCGGCCAAGAGACCCAGTACTTC.

The chain carries TRBV18 and TRBJ1-2, with D uncertain. Germline assignment: CDR1 KGHSH and CDR2 LQKENI. Trimming left V 6 bases short and J 3 bases short, with 20 bases between. This CDR3 comprises 16 residues. The CDR3 nucleotides are TGTGCCAGCTCCCGGGGAAGAGCCCTAACGGACTATGGCTACACCTTC. Its protein product is CASSRGRALTDYGYTF.

The chain combines TRBV6-1 with TRBJ2-1, with D perhaps matching TRBD1 (6 bases). The germline V gene has CDR1 MNHNS and CDR2 SASEGT. V lost 0 bases, J lost 0 bases, and 15 bases lay in between. This CDR3 region has 18 residues. The CDR3 spells CASSEAPGALSSYNEQFF. The CDR3 DNA is TGTGCCAGCAGTGAAGCGCCAGGGGCCTTGAGCTCCTACAATGAGCAGTTCTTC.

This clone was recorded once. The chain couples TRBV29-1 to TRBJ1-1; perhaps TRBD1 as D (5 bases). The CDR3 is 11 amino acids. V was trimmed by 3 bases and J by 11 bases, leaving 13 bases between them. The V gene's germline CDR1 is SQVTM and CDR2 ANQGSEA. CDR3 sequence: CSVDNRGIAFF. Here the CDR3 DNA reads TGCAGCGTTGATAATAGGGGAATCGCTTTCTTT.

The table lists this clone with a few counts. V is TRBV7-9 and J is TRBJ2-5; 10 nucleotides agree with TRBD1. V shed 2 bases, J shed 5 bases, and the junction held 8 bases outside the gene matches. The CDR3 spans 16 residues. Per germline, CDR1 SEHNR and CDR2 FQNEAQ (reference sequence). The DNA for the CDR3 is TGTGCCAGCAGCTTACAAGGGACAGGGGACAGCGAGACCCAGTACTTC. Translated: CASSLQGTGDSETQYF.

As concerns this clone: Because the CDR3 is missing its conserved closing phenylalanine or tryptophan, this is likely a read error. The DNA is left out, because the CDR3 cannot be placed on it with certainty; the CDR3 is given as TCRdb lists it. The V call is TRBV2, the J call TRBJ2-6; no check of the table's D call, TRBD1, against the DNA was made. From germline, CDR1 is SNHLY and CDR2 FYNNEI. Termini included, the CDR3 measures 8 amino acids. CDR3 residues: CASGGQPR.

The sample holds a few counts of this clone. The chain links TRBV7-9 to TRBJ1-1, with D hard to call. Germline loops: CDR1 SEHNR, CDR2 FQNEAQ (reference sequence). V was cut by 2 bases and J by 6 bases, with 4 bases left in between. CDR3 length equals 11 residues. Written as DNA, the CDR3 is TGTGCCAGCAGCTTATCTCCTGAAGCTTTCTTT. Residues: CASSLSPEAFF.

The gene calls are TRBV19 and TRBJ1-5; D is unclear. The V gene's germline CDR1 is LNHDA and CDR2 SQIVND (reference sequence). The CDR3 has 14 residues. V was trimmed by 6 bases and J by 3 bases, leaving 12 bases between them. The CDR3 spells CASRLNGINQPQHF. The CDR3 region has the DNA TGTGCCAGTAGATTGAACGGTATCAATCAGCCCCAGCATTTT.

This rearrangement joins TRBV15 to TRBJ1-4, with a weak D call TRBD1 (6 bases). Deletions cut 1 base from V and 8 bases from J, with 23 bases between. The CDR3 runs to 18 residues. CDR1 LNHNV and CDR2 YYDKDF come from the germline V gene (reference sequence). The CDR3 region has the DNA TGTGCCACCAGCAGAGCCCCAGGGGCCTCCTCCATGGGCGAAAAACTGTTTTTT. This codes for CATSRAPGASSMGEKLFF.

This CDR3 is CVSELNEKLFF. The CDR3 bases are TGTGTATCGGAGTTAAATGAAAAACTGTTTTTT. The J gene is TRBJ1-4, the V gene TRBV19; D unresolved. Germline V lookup: CDR1 LNHDA, CDR2 SQIVND (reference sequence). This CDR3 contains 11 residues.

This clone appeared a few times. The rearrangement uses TRBV10-3 and TRBJ1-1; a weak D match, TRBD1 (6 bases). V lost 7 bases, J lost 1 base, and 16 bases lay in between. Germline values: CDR1 ENHRY, CDR2 SYGVKD. The CDR3 length is 15 residues. CDR3 region: CAITKTGRENTEAFF. DNA of the CDR3: TGTGCCATCACCAAGACAGGTCGGGAGAACACTGAAGCTTTCTTT.

The V gene is TRBV6-5, the J gene TRBJ2-7; 9 bases match TRBD1. Trimming at V came to 6 bases and at J to 6 bases, leaving 9 bases not matched to a gene. The CDR3 length is 14 residues. Germline-derived CDR1 and CDR2 are MNHEY and SVGAGI. CDR3 nucleotide sequence: TGTGCCAGCAGAGGCGGGACAGGGTTTTTCGAGCAGTACTTC. As protein: CASRGGTGFFEQYF.

The rearrangement joins TRBV9 to TRBJ2-7; a possible D gene is TRBD2 (6 bases). Germline values: CDR1 SGDLS, CDR2 YYNGEE. Trimming stripped 0 bases from V and 1 base from J, with 11 bases between. The CDR3 is 15 residues long. The CDR3 loop reads CASSVVPSASYEQYF. CDR3 nucleotide sequence: TGTGCCAGCAGCGTAGTCCCTAGCGCGTCCTACGAGCAGTACTTC.

The rearrangement links TRBV28 to TRBJ2-5; 13 positions match TRBD2. This CDR3 spans 16 amino acids. CDR1 is MDHEN and CDR2 is SYDVKM in the germline V gene. V trimming: 8 bases; J trimming: 5 bases; junction bases outside the gene matches: 11. The CDR3 nucleotides are TGTGCCAGCTCCTGGACTAGCGGGAGAAGGGTGGAGACCCAGTACTTC. Protein: CASSWTSGRRVETQYF.

The rearrangement joins TRBV5-1 to TRBJ1-5, with D uncertain. CDR3 length: 15 amino acids. Trimming cost V 4 bases and J 2 bases, with 13 bases left between them. Per the germline V gene, CDR1 is SGHRS and CDR2 is YFSETQ. The CDR3 spells CASSPGHDGNQPQHF. DNA for the CDR3: TGCGCCAGCAGCCCGGGTCACGATGGCAATCAGCCCCAGCATTTT.

This rearrangement joins TRBV6-5 to TRBJ1-2, with 10 bases matching TRBD1. The CDR3 has 14 amino acids. V lost 4 bases, J lost 8 bases, and 7 bases stayed unmatched. Germline CDR1 MNHEY, CDR2 SVGAGI. The CDR3 sequence is CASSSGQGVRGYTF. CDR3 nucleotide sequence: TGTGCCAGCAGTTCCGGACAGGGGGTGCGAGGCTACACCTTC.

The V and J genes are TRBV7-2 and TRBJ2-1; 7 nucleotides match TRBD2. The V gene's germline CDR1 is SGHTA and CDR2 FQGNSA. J lost 7 bases, V lost 3 bases, and 3 bases had no gene match. The CDR3 consists of 13 residues. CDR3: CASSLSGTNEQFF. The CDR3 DNA is TGTGCCAGCAGCTTGAGCGGGACGAATGAGCAGTTCTTC. The whole variable domain, filled in from reference TRBV7-2 and TRBJ2-1, reads GAGVSQSPSNKVTEKGKDVELRCDPISGHTALYWYRQSLGQGLEFLIYFQGNSAPDKSGLPSDRFSAERTGGSVSTLTIQRTQQEDSAVYLCASSLSGTNEQFFGPGTRLTVL.

The rearrangement joins TRBV6-1 to TRBJ2-4; D is possibly TRBD1 (7 bases). CDR1 and CDR2 from the germline V gene are MNHNS and SASEGT. Trimming stripped 2 bases from V and 3 bases from J, with 17 bases between. This CDR3 comprises 17 residues. The DNA of the CDR3 is TGTGCCAGCAGTGAATCCTCAGGGGGACTGGTCAAAAACATTCAGTACTTC. Protein: CASSESSGGLVKNIQYF.

The chain employs TRBV5-6 and TRBJ2-1; 14 bases align to TRBD2. Unmatched junction bases numbered 8, after V lost 2 bases and J lost 10 bases. CDR3 length: 16 residues. Per the germline V gene, CDR1 is SGHDT and CDR2 is YYEEEE. The CDR3 sequence is CASSFTGTSGSKEQFF. The CDR3, as DNA: TGTGCCAGCAGCTTTACGGGGACTAGCGGGAGTAAAGAGCAGTTCTTC.